These T cell receptor beta chains were read from a single sample in a study of a mutant IDH1 vaccine in newly diagnosed glioma. These receptors have no known antigen. The data were produced by immunoSEQ multiplex PCR, yet TCRdb's version contains in-frame clones alone and is incomplete. The table lists roughly 38,000 clones, about four fifths of them singletons. This specimen was PBMCs, taken from a glioma patient whose treatment included an IDH1 peptide vaccine. These receptors were collected from a woman aged 40 to 49 with glioma. Some clones in this sample may be carry-over from other donors' samples. CDR3s include the opening cysteine and the closing phenylalanine or tryptophan. The D gene is left open where the match is weak. Only part of the rows carry a size: once, few, many, or a class if the clone is expanded.

TRBV27	NA	TRBJ2-5	NA	TGTGCCAGCAGTTTGGGACTCGCCCAAGAGACCCAGTACTTC	CASSLGLAQETQYF
TRBV19	NA	TRBJ2-3	few	TGTGCCAGTAGCTTAAGGGGGAACATACTCACAGATACGCAGTATTTT	CASSLRGNILTDTQYF
TRBV10-2	TRBD2	TRBJ2-1	NA	TGCGCCAGCAGTGGGAAGCGGGGGGGCGGAGGGAATGAGCAGTTCTTC	CASSGKRGGGGNEQFF
TRBV6-5	NA	TRBJ2-2	NA	TGTGCCAGCAGTCTTCTCGGGACTGGCGGGGAGCTGTTTTTT	CASSLLGTGGELFF
TRBV7-9	NA	TRBJ2-3	NA	TGTGCCAGCAGCCCCCCATTAGAGTACACAGATACGCAGTATTTT	CASSPPLEYTDTQYF
TRBV27	NA	TRBJ1-2	once	TGTGCCAGGGATACCGATCGGAACGGACTGCTTGGCTACACCTTC	CARDTDRNGLLGYTF
TRBV5-1	TRBD1	TRBJ1-2	NA	TGCGCCAGCAGCTTCTCCGGGACAGGGGTTGGCTACACCTTC	CASSFSGTGVGYTF
TRBV5-1	NA	TRBJ2-3	NA	TGCGCCAGCAGCAGGTCGGAGGGACCCACAGATACGCAGTATTTT	CASSRSEGPTDTQYF
TRBV13	NA	TRBJ2-7	few	TGTGCCAGCAGCTTAATCTACGAGCAGTACTTC	CASSLIYEQYF
TRBV7-9	NA	TRBJ1-5	NA	TGTGCCAGCAGCACACTCGGGTCGGACCAGCCCCAGCATTTT	CASSTLGSDQPQHF
TRBV19	NA	TRBJ1-1	NA	TGTGCCAGTAGTATAAGAGGGTTGGGGAACACTGAAGCTTTCTTT	CASSIRGLGNTEAFF
TRBV11-2	NA	TRBJ2-7	NA	TGTGCCAGCAGCTTATGGGGGAGGGGGAATTACGAGCAGTACTTC	CASSLWGRGNYEQYF
TRBV7-3	NA	TRBJ1-1	NA	TGTGCCAGCAGCACGAACCCTGAAGCTTTCTTT	CASSTNPEAFF
TRBV7-2	TRBD1	TRBJ1-2	NA	TGTGCCAGCAGTGACAGGGAATCGGGCTACACCTTC	CASSDRESGYTF
TRBV7-9	TRBD2	TRBJ2-5	once	TGTGTCAGCAGCTTAGAGGGGAGGGGACCGTCAGAGACCCAGTACTTC	CVSSLEGRGPSETQYF
TRBV30	NA	TRBJ1-1	few	TGTGCCTGGAGTGTTTTTGGGGAAGCTTTCTTT	CAWSVFGEAFF
TRBV7-2	NA	TRBJ1-1	few	TGTGCCAGCAGCTCCACCAACACTGAAGCTTTCTTT	CASSSTNTEAFF
TRBV11-1	TRBD1	TRBJ2-7	NA	TGTGCCAGCAGCCCTTGGACAGGGGGTCCCAACGAGCAGTACTTC	CASSPWTGGPNEQYF
TRBV19	NA	TRBJ1-1	NA	TGTGCCAGTAGCCCCCGTGACGGGGGCTGGGTCACTGAAGCTTTCTTT	CASSPRDGGWVTEAFF
TRBV5-5	TRBD2	TRBJ2-1	once	TGTGCCAGCAGCCCGACTCAGCGGGAGGCTGAGCAGTTCTTC	CASSPTQREAEQFF
TRBV6-1	NA	TRBJ1-2	NA	TGTGCCAGCAGTGAGATAGGGGATTACGGGAACACCTTC	CASSEIGDYGNTF
TRBV6-5	NA	TRBJ1-2	medium-sized	TGTGCCAGCAGTTACGGCAGGGGATATCGATATGGCTACACCTTC	CASSYGRGYRYGYTF
TRBV7-2	NA	TRBJ1-5	NA	TGTGCCAGCAGCTTAGTGTTTGGTAGCAATCAGCCCCAGCATTTT	CASSLVFGSNQPQHF
TRBV6-1	NA	TRBJ1-5	few	TGTGCCAGCAGTAGGGAATTTGGTCAGCCCCAGCATTTT	CASSREFGQPQHF
TRBV4-3	TRBD2	TRBJ2-7	NA	TGCGCCAGCAGCCAAGAAGCTTGGGGCGGGGGGGCCAACGAGCAGTACTTC	CASSQEAWGGGANEQYF
TRBV7-2	NA	TRBJ1-2	NA	TGTGCCAGCAGCTTACTGTACGAGACAGACGGCTACACCTTC	CASSLLYETDGYTF
TRBV18	NA	TRBJ2-5	few	TGTGCCAGCTCCCAAGAGACCCAGTACTTC	CASSQETQYF
TRBV7-9	NA	TRBJ1-1	NA	TGTGCCAGCAGACAAGATGAAGCTTTCTTT	CASRQDEAFF
TRBV9	NA	TRBJ1-1	NA	TGTGCCAGCAGCCCCCGTTTGGGGCGCGGGGCTGACACTGAAGCTTTCTTT	CASSPRLGRGADTEAFF
TRBV2	NA	TRBJ1-2	NA	TGTGCCAGCACAGGACGGTCCGTGGGCTATGGCTACACCTTC	CASTGRSVGYGYTF
TRBV25-1	TRBD2	TRBJ2-3	NA	TGTGCCAGCAGCCGGGACTACACAGATACGCAGTATTTT	CASSRDYTDTQYF
TRBV7-2	NA	TRBJ1-2	NA	TGTGCCAGCAGCATGAGTCCTAACTATGGCTACACCTTC	CASSMSPNYGYTF
TRBV5-1	TRBD2	TRBJ2-4	NA	TGCGCCAGCAGCTTCTCTAGCGGGGGGGAAAACATTCAGTACTTC	CASSFSSGGENIQYF
TRBV4-1	NA	TRBJ1-5	NA	TGCGCCAGCAGCCAACACCGGGGGGGGCAGCCCCAGCATTTT	CASSQHRGGQPQHF